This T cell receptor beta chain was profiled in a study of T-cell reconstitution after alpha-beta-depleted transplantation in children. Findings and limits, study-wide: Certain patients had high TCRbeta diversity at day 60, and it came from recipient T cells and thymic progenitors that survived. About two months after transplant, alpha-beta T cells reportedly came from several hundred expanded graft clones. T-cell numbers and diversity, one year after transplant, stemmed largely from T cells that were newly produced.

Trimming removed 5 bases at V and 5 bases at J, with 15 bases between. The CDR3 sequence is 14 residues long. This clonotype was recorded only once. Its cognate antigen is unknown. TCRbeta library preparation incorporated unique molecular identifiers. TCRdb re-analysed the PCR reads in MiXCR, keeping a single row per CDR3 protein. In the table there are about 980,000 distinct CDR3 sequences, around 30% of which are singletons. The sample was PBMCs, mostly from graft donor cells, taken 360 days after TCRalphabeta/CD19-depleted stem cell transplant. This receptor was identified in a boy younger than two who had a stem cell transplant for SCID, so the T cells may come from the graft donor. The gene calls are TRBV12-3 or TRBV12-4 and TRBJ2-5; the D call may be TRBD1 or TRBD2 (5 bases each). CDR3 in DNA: TGTGCCAGCAGTCCCGGGACCATGGGGGAGACCCAGTACTTC. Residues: CASSPGTMGETQYF.